The rows below give T cell receptor beta chains drawn from one sample of a study of regulatory T cells in long-lasting Graves disease. MiXCR, run by TCRdb on the multiplex PCR reads, gives a single entry per CDR3 protein. Here the sample spans under 500,000 distinct CDR3 sequences, 20% to 25% being singletons. The material was peripheral blood mononuclear cells (PBMCs), obtained when the disease was refractory, from a patient treated with antithyroid drugs. The origin of the receptors is a female donor with Graves disease. Each CDR3 is given with its conserved first and last residue.

CDR3 length,V gene,CDR3 protein
12,TRBV12-3/TRBV12-4,CASRKGAGELFF
15,TRBV7-2,CASSSRRGGQETQYF
15,TRBV4-2,CASSQDIGGTYEQYF
17,TRBV6-1,CASRGTSGSSRTGELFF
15,TRBV6-5,CASSYFSQGAHEQYF
13,TRBV3-1,CASSPGGDYEQYF
15,TRBV7-2,CASSLAGQGTYEQYF
14,TRBV4-3,CASSPGQGSQPQHF
15,TRBV11-2,CASSLVGQGALGYTF
14,TRBV7-3,CASSLTQGSSEAFF
16,TRBV4-3,CASSQEWVLGSNEQYF
15,TRBV3-1,CASSQDSGDNSPLHF
14,TRBV6-5,CASSYLPGNTEAFF
13,TRBV29-1,CSAQAYSGNTIYF
17,TRBV6-1,CASSDWTDPDSNQPQHF
12,TRBV12-3/TRBV12-4,CASRYQDSPLHF